A single sample gave rise to the 11 T cell receptor beta chains below, sequenced in a study of low-dose radiotherapy and immunotherapy resistance in tumors (dated by TCRdb to about 2022). What this sample's time point label stands for: before trial treatment. The reads were generated on an Illumina MiniSeq. To make first-strand cDNA, Superscript III was used along with a set of TRAV- and TRBV-specific primers so that both the TCRalpha and TCRbeta chains were covered. An approximately 20-cycle PCR with Phusion amplified the TCRs, pairing a constant-region primer with the adapter that was attached to the V primers. The public reads were reprocessed in TCRdb via fastp at Q25 and MiXCR, keeping in-frame beta chains. Rows matching on CDR3 protein sequence are summarized as one entry with the most common DNA and genes. The sample data list 80,000 to 95,000 distinct CDR3 sequences, and around 9.2% of these were observed just once. Roughly 1% of the sample is in the top ten clones.

The input for sequencing was PBMCs, taken before treatment. These receptors originate from a male donor with prostate cancer.

This clonotype has a count of ten or more. V usage is TRBV2 and J usage is TRBJ1-2, with no clear D. The CDR3 runs to 14 residues. V lost 5 bases to trimming and J lost 7 bases, with 17 bases between them. Germline V lookup: CDR1 SNHLY, CDR2 FYNNEI. The CDR3 nucleotides read TGTGCCAGCAGTTGGGTGCAGACAACTGGTGGCTACACCTTC. It codes for CASSWVQTTGGYTF.

This clonotype was detected ten times or more. The CDR3 sequence: CASRGLAAVRETQYF. The DNA of the CDR3 is TGTGCCAGCAGGGGACTAGCGGCCGTGCGGGAGACCCAGTACTTC. V gene TRBV7-9 combines with J gene TRBJ2-5, with 11 nucleotides matching TRBD2. V lost 6 bases, J lost 5 bases, and 8 bases stayed unmatched. The CDR3 runs 15 residues. Germline V CDR1 and CDR2: SEHNR, FQNEAQ (reference sequence).

This clonotype was detected many times. J is TRBJ1-5 and V is TRBV28; TRBD1 might be the D (6 bases). There are 16 residues in the CDR3. Germline V gives CDR1 MDHEN, CDR2 SYDVKM. The V end lost 2 bases, the J end lost 8 bases, and 19 bases lay between the germline ends. The CDR3 reads CASSLPATGSKKPQHF. In DNA form, the CDR3 reads TGTGCCAGCAGTTTACCAGCCACAGGGTCTAAGAAGCCCCAGCATTTT.

This clonotype was detected many times. J is TRBJ1-4 and V is TRBV6-2 or TRBV6-3; D may be TRBD1 (5 bases). Trimming removed 5 bases from V and 7 bases from J, with 14 bases in between. Germline V gene data show CDR1 as MNHEY and CDR2 as SVGEGT. The CDR3 is 14 residues long. The CDR3 region is CASSHRDGGEKLFF. The CDR3 DNA reads as TGTGCCAGCAGTCACCGGGACGGGGGTGAAAAACTGTTTTTT.

This clonotype was observed a few times. This chain links TRBV7-8 with TRBJ2-1; a possible D gene is TRBD2 (6 bases). The length of the CDR3 is 17 residues. The ends were cut back, 5 bases at V and 2 bases at J, with 19 bases in the middle. Germline lookup yields CDR1 SGHVS and CDR2 FQNEAQ. CDR3 coding DNA: TGTGCCAGCAGCCGGACTGTGGCCGGGAGCCCCTACAATGAGCAGTTCTTC. Its protein product is CASSRTVAGSPYNEQFF.

In its sample, this clonotype was seen many times. The CDR3 is CASSQDDVGQFYGYTF. CDR3 DNA sequence: TGCGCCAGCAGCCAAGATGACGTCGGACAGTTCTATGGCTACACCTTC. The chain uses TRBV4-3 and TRBJ1-2; D might be TRBD1 (6 bases). The CDR3 extends over 16 amino acids. CDR1 is LGHNA and CDR2 is YSLEER in the germline V gene. V lost 0 bases, J lost 4 bases, and 15 bases lay in between.

This clonotype appeared many times. This chain uses TRBV6-5 with TRBJ2-1; 13 bases fit TRBD2. The CDR3 spans 16 residues. The ends lost 6 bases at V and 5 bases at J; junction bases unmatched: 7. Germline V CDR1 and CDR2: MNHEY, SVGAGI. The CDR3 loop is CASSRGLAGTHNEQFF. The CDR3 bases are TGTGCCAGCAGCCGGGGACTAGCGGGGACACACAATGAGCAGTTCTTC.

This clonotype was observed many times. The chain employs TRBV20-1 and TRBJ2-7; 12 bases agree with TRBD2. Per germline, CDR1 DFQATT and CDR2 SNEGSKA (reference sequence). V lost 2 bases to trimming and J lost 0 bases; unmatched junction nucleotides: 5. The CDR3 length is 16 residues. Here the CDR3 reads CSARYLAGGSSYEQYF. The CDR3 nucleotides are TGCAGTGCTAGATATCTAGCGGGAGGGTCCTCCTACGAGCAGTACTTC.

As to this clonotype: A much larger clone differs by one base, so this may be a read error. The chain has TRBV6-5 and TRBJ1-5; no firm D call. CDR3 length: 13 residues. Germline V gene sequence: CDR1 MNHEY, CDR2 SVGAGI. With 5 bases removed from V and 5 bases from J, the gap between germline ends came to 10 bases. In nucleotides, the CDR3 is TGTGCCAGCAGTCACGCCTTAGATCAGCCCCAGCATTTT. Residues: CASSHALDQPQHF.

This clonotype was found many times. The rearrangement uses TRBV30 and TRBJ2-2; either TRBD1 or TRBD2 may supply D (5 bases each). Germline CDR1 GTSNPN, CDR2 SVGIG (reference sequence). The CDR3 is 15 amino acids. Deletions cut 3 bases from V and 4 bases from J, with 15 bases between. The CDR3 nucleotides read TGTGCCTGGAGGATGAGGGGAAGCAGCACCGGGGAGCTGTTTTTT. This encodes CAWRMRGSSTGELFF. The complete variable domain, with remaining parts taken from reference TRBV30 and TRBJ2-2, reads SQTIHQWPATLVQPVGSPLSLECTVEGTSNPNLYWYRQAAGRGLQLLFYSVGIGQISSEVPQNLSASRPQDRQFILSSKKLLLSDSGFYLCAWRMRGSSTGELFFGEGSRLTVL.

This clonotype was picked up one time. A read error may be the cause here, since a much bigger clone is one base away. This sequence joins TRBV18 and TRBJ2-1, with D hard to call. This CDR3 spans 15 amino acids. The V end lost 3 bases, the J end lost 13 bases, and 22 bases lay between the germline ends. Germline V lookup: CDR1 KGHSH, CDR2 LQKENI. DNA of the CDR3: TGTGCCAGCTCACCGGATTTAGTGGGTGGCGAGACCCAGTTCTTC. Translation: CASSPDLVGGETQFF.